Sequencing of this TCR beta chain was carried out in a study of cytomegalovirus exposure and HLA in healthy donors. Looking at the study overall: An early release of data contained 75 million to 90 million unique TCRs, which came from HLA-typed donors.

Study-wide results and limits: With later analysis, a missense DCLRE1C variant became linked to TCR beta V- and J-gene trimming. In vitro work confirmed that a few CMV-associated chains recognize CMV antigens.

Both 60 Vbeta primers and 13 Jbeta primers went into the PCR. Profiling relied on immunoSEQ multiplex PCR, and the TCRdb table lists in-frame clones only, not all of them. The sample holds some 150,000 clones, 60% to 80% seen once. In germline, CDR1 is MNHEY, CDR2 SVGAGI. The CDR3 loop spans 14 amino acids. Trimming stripped 0 bases from V and 5 bases from J, with 10 bases between. Regarding this clone: Antigen: not known. Other DNA sequences of this sample code for an identical CDR3.

The sequencing sample was made of PBMCs. The TCR was taken from a female donor in good health and CMV-seronegative. The V call is TRBV6-5, the J call TRBJ2-5; TRBD1 might be the D (6 bases). The CDR3 sequence is CASSYSTGVETQYF. The DNA of the CDR3 is TGTGCCAGCAGTTACTCGACAGGAGTGGAGACCCAGTACTTC.